This T cell receptor (beta chain) was sequenced for a study of blood T cell repertoires in COVID-19. This table comes from immunoSEQ multiplex PCR, and its TCRdb copy is limited to in-frame clones, with some not included. The sample holds 200,000 to 300,000 clones, 86% seen once. V lost 3 bases to trimming and J lost 4 bases, with 11 bases between them. The germline gives CDR1 SGHDT, CDR2 YYEEEE. This CDR3 contains 14 residues. The chain is built from TRBV5-6 and TRBJ2-1; TRBD2 is a possible D gene (6 bases). This sequence was found in a man aged 25-45 years with active or convalescent COVID-19. The specimen sequenced was peripheral blood. CDR3 in amino acids: CASSSGGTYNEQFF. The CDR3 bases are TGTGCCAGCAGCTCTGGCGGGACTTACAATGAGCAGTTCTTC.